A selection of T cell receptor beta chains follows, all from one sample in a study of blood T cells in healthy people across ages. A single record per CDR3 protein comes from TCRdb applying MiXCR to the 5' RACE reads. The sample yields 1.5 million to 2 million distinct CDR3 sequences, about 50% seen once. The sequenced material came from blood. The source is a woman between 40 and 50 years old in good health. Both conserved end residues are part of each CDR3. A D gene is named only where the DNA matches it firmly. Rows may omit the clone size; those that give it use once, few, many or a size class.

d_call: .
v_call: TRBV21-1
clone_size: .
j_call: TRBJ2-7
cdr3_nt: TGTGCCAGCAGCAAGCAATGGGGTAGCGAGCAGTACTTC
cdr3_aa: CASSKQWGSEQYF

d_call: TRBD2
v_call: TRBV27
clone_size: few
j_call: TRBJ2-5
cdr3_nt: TGTGCCAGCAGCATTAGCGGGGGATACCAAGAGACCCAGTACTTC
cdr3_aa: CASSISGGYQETQYF

d_call: .
v_call: TRBV27
clone_size: .
j_call: TRBJ1-4
cdr3_nt: TGTGCCAGCAGTTTATCAGCAGGTGATGAAAAACTGTTTTTT
cdr3_aa: CASSLSAGDEKLFF

d_call: .
v_call: TRBV9
clone_size: .
j_call: TRBJ1-2
cdr3_nt: TGTGCCAGCAGCAACTGGGTTTCGGAGGCCTATGGCTACACCTTC
cdr3_aa: CASSNWVSEAYGYTF

d_call: TRBD2
v_call: TRBV6-2/TRBV6-3
clone_size: .
j_call: TRBJ2-7
cdr3_nt: TGTGCCAGCAGACCTGCGGGGGGGAGCTCCTACGAGCAGTACTTC
cdr3_aa: CASRPAGGSSYEQYF

d_call: TRBD1
v_call: TRBV7-9
clone_size: .
j_call: TRBJ1-4
cdr3_nt: TGTGCCAGCAGCTTAGTCGGACAGGGCCCTAATGAAAAACTGTTTTTT
cdr3_aa: CASSLVGQGPNEKLFF

d_call: .
v_call: TRBV3-1
clone_size: .
j_call: TRBJ2-5
cdr3_nt: TGTGCCAGCAGCCGCATCGGGGAGACCCAGTACTTC
cdr3_aa: CASSRIGETQYF

d_call: TRBD1
v_call: TRBV24-1
clone_size: few
j_call: TRBJ1-2
cdr3_nt: TGTGCCACCAGGGAGGGGGCCGGCTCGGGGGACTACACCTTC
cdr3_aa: CATREGAGSGDYTF

d_call: .
v_call: TRBV14
clone_size: .
j_call: TRBJ2-5
cdr3_nt: TGTGCCAGCAGCCAAGTGCGAGGAGGGGAGACCCAGTACTTC
cdr3_aa: CASSQVRGGETQYF

d_call: TRBD2
v_call: TRBV7-2
clone_size: few
j_call: TRBJ2-4
cdr3_nt: TGTGCCAGCAGCTTAGAGGCTAGCGGGGATCAAAACATTCAGTACTTC
cdr3_aa: CASSLEASGDQNIQYF

d_call: TRBD2
v_call: TRBV4-1
clone_size: .
j_call: TRBJ2-2
cdr3_nt: TGCGCCAGCAGCCCCAGACTAGCGGGAGCCGGCGGGGAGCTGTTTTTT
cdr3_aa: CASSPRLAGAGGELFF

d_call: .
v_call: TRBV29-1
clone_size: few
j_call: TRBJ2-3
cdr3_nt: TGCAGCGTTGAACCTGGACCGAGCACAGATACGCAGTATTTT
cdr3_aa: CSVEPGPSTDTQYF

d_call: .
v_call: TRBV6-5
clone_size: few
j_call: TRBJ1-1
cdr3_nt: TGTGCCAGCAGTTACGGCGGACGGGGGAACGCTGAAGCTTTCTTT
cdr3_aa: CASSYGGRGNAEAFF

d_call: .
v_call: TRBV11-2
clone_size: .
j_call: TRBJ2-3
cdr3_nt: TGTGCCAGCACTCGGCTGAGCACAGATACGCAGTATTTT
cdr3_aa: CASTRLSTDTQYF

d_call: TRBD2
v_call: TRBV2
clone_size: .
j_call: TRBJ2-5
cdr3_nt: TGTGCCAGTCAGCGGGGGGGAGAGACCCAGTACTTC
cdr3_aa: CASQRGGETQYF

d_call: .
v_call: TRBV7-2
clone_size: once
j_call: TRBJ2-1
cdr3_nt: TGTGCCAGCAGCGCATGGACGGACACGGAGCAGTTCTTC
cdr3_aa: CASSAWTDTEQFF

d_call: TRBD2
v_call: TRBV5-1
clone_size: once
j_call: TRBJ2-1
cdr3_nt: TGCGCCAGCTACGGGACTAGTGACCACAATGAGCAGTTCTTC
cdr3_aa: CASYGTSDHNEQFF

d_call: .
v_call: TRBV29-1
clone_size: few
j_call: TRBJ2-3
cdr3_nt: TGCAGCGTTCGAGGTAGAGCCACAGATACGCAGTATTTT
cdr3_aa: CSVRGRATDTQYF

d_call: TRBD1
v_call: TRBV7-9
clone_size: once
j_call: TRBJ1-4
cdr3_nt: TGTGCCAGCAGTACAGGGGGCTTGGGTGAAAAACTGTTTTTT
cdr3_aa: CASSTGGLGEKLFF

d_call: .
v_call: TRBV27
clone_size: many
j_call: TRBJ2-7
cdr3_nt: TGTGCCAGCAGTTCTGGGACATTCTACGAGCAGTACTTC
cdr3_aa: CASSSGTFYEQYF

d_call: .
v_call: TRBV6-5
clone_size: .
j_call: TRBJ1-4
cdr3_nt: TGTGCCAGCAGTTACTCGTGGGCGCTACGTGAAAAACTGTTTTTT
cdr3_aa: CASSYSWALREKLFF

d_call: TRBD1
v_call: TRBV28
clone_size: .
j_call: TRBJ1-1
cdr3_nt: TGTGCCAGCAGCACCGGGACAGTGATTGAAGCTTTCTTT
cdr3_aa: CASSTGTVIEAFF

d_call: .
v_call: TRBV4-3
clone_size: .
j_call: TRBJ1-2
cdr3_nt: TGCGCCAGCAGCCAAGATCGTAGGACAGACGATTATGGCTACACCTTC
cdr3_aa: CASSQDRRTDDYGYTF

d_call: .
v_call: TRBV6-2/TRBV6-3
clone_size: few
j_call: TRBJ2-5
cdr3_nt: TGTGCCAGCAGTTACCACGGGACCCAGTACTTC
cdr3_aa: CASSYHGTQYF

d_call: TRBD1
v_call: TRBV7-2
clone_size: many
j_call: TRBJ1-1
cdr3_nt: TGTGCCAGCAGCTTGGGACAGATGAACACTGAAGCTTTCTTT
cdr3_aa: CASSLGQMNTEAFF

d_call: .
v_call: TRBV25-1
clone_size: .
j_call: TRBJ2-3
cdr3_nt: TGTGCCAGCAGAGCCGACAACACAGATACGCAGTATTTT
cdr3_aa: CASRADNTDTQYF

d_call: .
v_call: TRBV7-8
clone_size: .
j_call: TRBJ1-1
cdr3_nt: TGTGCCAGCAGCTCAAGAACAGGGAGAGCTTTCTTT
cdr3_aa: CASSSRTGRAFF

d_call: .
v_call: TRBV28
clone_size: once
j_call: TRBJ2-3
cdr3_nt: TGTGCCAGTGCCGCTAGCTGGGATACGCAGTATTTT
cdr3_aa: CASAASWDTQYF

d_call: .
v_call: TRBV24-1
clone_size: .
j_call: TRBJ1-2
cdr3_nt: TGTGCCACCACCGAAAACCGGGTTGACAGGTTCGCTGGCTACACCTTC
cdr3_aa: CATTENRVDRFAGYTF

d_call: .
v_call: TRBV11-2
clone_size: .
j_call: TRBJ1-5
cdr3_nt: TGTGCCAGCAGCTTAGTGGGAGGGCTCGGGCAGCCCCAGCATTTT
cdr3_aa: CASSLVGGLGQPQHF

d_call: TRBD2
v_call: TRBV7-8
clone_size: .
j_call: TRBJ2-7
cdr3_nt: TGTGCCAGCAGCTGGACTAGCACCGAGCAGTACTTC
cdr3_aa: CASSWTSTEQYF

d_call: TRBD2
v_call: TRBV12-3/TRBV12-4
clone_size: .
j_call: TRBJ2-3
cdr3_nt: TGTGCCAGCAGTTTCAGGAGAGCGGGGGCGGATACGCAGTATTTT
cdr3_aa: CASSFRRAGADTQYF

d_call: .
v_call: TRBV7-3
clone_size: .
j_call: TRBJ1-1
cdr3_nt: TGTGCCAGCAGCCCACGGGACGGGGGGATTGGGACTGAAGCTTTCTTT
cdr3_aa: CASSPRDGGIGTEAFF

d_call: .
v_call: TRBV27
clone_size: .
j_call: TRBJ1-1
cdr3_nt: TGTGCCAGCAGTTTAGGGGGGAATGAAGCTTTCTTT
cdr3_aa: CASSLGGNEAFF

d_call: TRBD2
v_call: TRBV2
clone_size: once
j_call: TRBJ2-3
cdr3_nt: TGTGCCAGTCGCGGGGGGGATCTGGGGGATACGCAGTATTTT
cdr3_aa: CASRGGDLGDTQYF

d_call: .
v_call: TRBV9
clone_size: .
j_call: TRBJ2-3
cdr3_nt: TGTGCTAGCAGCGGCAGGTCTAGCACAGATACGCAGTATTTT
cdr3_aa: CASSGRSSTDTQYF

d_call: .
v_call: TRBV25-1
clone_size: few
j_call: TRBJ2-1
cdr3_nt: TGTGCCAGCAGTGGTTACCCCGGGGGCTACAATGAGCAGTTCTTC
cdr3_aa: CASSGYPGGYNEQFF

d_call: TRBD1
v_call: TRBV20-1
clone_size: .
j_call: TRBJ2-5
cdr3_nt: TGCAGTGCTGGGCTTGGGACAGGTCTCCAAGAGACCCAGTACTTC
cdr3_aa: CSAGLGTGLQETQYF

d_call: .
v_call: TRBV9
clone_size: .
j_call: TRBJ2-1
cdr3_nt: TGTGCCAGCAGCGTAGAACCAAACAATGAGCAGTTCTTC
cdr3_aa: CASSVEPNNEQFF

d_call: .
v_call: TRBV28
clone_size: .
j_call: TRBJ2-3
cdr3_nt: TGTGCCAGCAGTTTGTTTGGACTGGATCCCTTCACAGATACGCAGTATTTT
cdr3_aa: CASSLFGLDPFTDTQYF

d_call: .
v_call: TRBV28
clone_size: .
j_call: TRBJ1-5
cdr3_nt: TGTGCCAGCAGGCCGGCATGGGTTGGTCAGCCCCAGCATTTT
cdr3_aa: CASRPAWVGQPQHF

d_call: .
v_call: TRBV7-3
clone_size: few
j_call: TRBJ2-6
cdr3_nt: TGTGCCAGCAGCTTAGATGACGTTTGGGCTAGCCCGGGCCACTCTGGGGCCAACGTCCTGACTTTC
cdr3_aa: CASSLDDVWASPGHSGANVLTF

d_call: .
v_call: TRBV4-3
clone_size: .
j_call: TRBJ1-3
cdr3_nt: TGCGCCAGCAGCCACCAGGGGTCTGGAAACACCATATATTTT
cdr3_aa: CASSHQGSGNTIYF

d_call: .
v_call: TRBV11-3
clone_size: .
j_call: TRBJ2-3
cdr3_nt: TGTGCCAGCAGCTCACAGGGCCCCCCGTCGGGGACGCAGTATTTT
cdr3_aa: CASSSQGPPSGTQYF

d_call: TRBD1
v_call: TRBV7-2
clone_size: few
j_call: TRBJ2-1
cdr3_nt: TGTGCCAGCACCCCAGGGGGCGCGAGCGGCAATGAGCAGTTCTTC
cdr3_aa: CASTPGGASGNEQFF

d_call: .
v_call: TRBV24-1
clone_size: .
j_call: TRBJ1-2
cdr3_nt: TGTGCCACCAGTGTCGCTGGTAATGGCTACACCTTC
cdr3_aa: CATSVAGNGYTF

d_call: TRBD1
v_call: TRBV9
clone_size: .
j_call: TRBJ2-1
cdr3_nt: TGTGCCAGCGGCGCTGACAGGGCACCTGATGAGCAGTTCTTC
cdr3_aa: CASGADRAPDEQFF

d_call: TRBD2
v_call: TRBV6-1
clone_size: few
j_call: TRBJ2-1
cdr3_nt: TGTGCCAGCAGTACCCAAAGGGGACTAGCGGGGGGTAGTGCCCCCACCTACAATGAGCAGTTCTTC
cdr3_aa: CASSTQRGLAGGSAPTYNEQFF

d_call: .
v_call: TRBV28
clone_size: .
j_call: TRBJ1-2
cdr3_nt: TGTGCCAGCAGTTTGTGGACTCTCTCCGGACGCGGCTACACCTTC
cdr3_aa: CASSLWTLSGRGYTF

d_call: TRBD2
v_call: TRBV9
clone_size: .
j_call: TRBJ2-3
cdr3_nt: TGTGCCAGCAGCACCAGTCCGGGGGGTAGCACAGATACGCAGTATTTT
cdr3_aa: CASSTSPGGSTDTQYF

d_call: TRBD1
v_call: TRBV20-1
clone_size: few
j_call: TRBJ1-2
cdr3_nt: TGCAGTGCTAGGGACAGGTCCGGAATTCGCTATGGCTACACCTTC
cdr3_aa: CSARDRSGIRYGYTF

d_call: .
v_call: TRBV27
clone_size: .
j_call: TRBJ2-7
cdr3_nt: TGTGCCAGCAGTTTGGGGGCCGGGGTGGAGACGTACGAGCAGTACTTC
cdr3_aa: CASSLGAGVETYEQYF

d_call: TRBD2
v_call: TRBV20-1
clone_size: few
j_call: TRBJ2-3
cdr3_nt: TGCAGTGCTAGCGGGGGGGCACCTACAGATACGCAGTATTTT
cdr3_aa: CSASGGAPTDTQYF

d_call: .
v_call: TRBV6-6
clone_size: .
j_call: TRBJ2-1
cdr3_nt: TGTGCCAGCAGTTACGGGGAGGGGGGGCCGTTCAATGAGCAGTTCTTC
cdr3_aa: CASSYGEGGPFNEQFF

d_call: .
v_call: TRBV20-1
clone_size: .
j_call: TRBJ2-5
cdr3_nt: TGCAGTGCTGCCTCGACTGAACCGCAAGAGACCCAGTACTTC
cdr3_aa: CSAASTEPQETQYF

d_call: TRBD1
v_call: TRBV5-1
clone_size: .
j_call: TRBJ2-1
cdr3_nt: TGCGCCAGCAGCGGCCGGACAGGGGCTAATGAGCAGTTCTTC
cdr3_aa: CASSGRTGANEQFF

d_call: .
v_call: TRBV4-1
clone_size: .
j_call: TRBJ1-2
cdr3_nt: TGCGCCAGCAGCCAACCACAGGGAAGTAACTATGGCCACACCTTC
cdr3_aa: CASSQPQGSNYGHTF